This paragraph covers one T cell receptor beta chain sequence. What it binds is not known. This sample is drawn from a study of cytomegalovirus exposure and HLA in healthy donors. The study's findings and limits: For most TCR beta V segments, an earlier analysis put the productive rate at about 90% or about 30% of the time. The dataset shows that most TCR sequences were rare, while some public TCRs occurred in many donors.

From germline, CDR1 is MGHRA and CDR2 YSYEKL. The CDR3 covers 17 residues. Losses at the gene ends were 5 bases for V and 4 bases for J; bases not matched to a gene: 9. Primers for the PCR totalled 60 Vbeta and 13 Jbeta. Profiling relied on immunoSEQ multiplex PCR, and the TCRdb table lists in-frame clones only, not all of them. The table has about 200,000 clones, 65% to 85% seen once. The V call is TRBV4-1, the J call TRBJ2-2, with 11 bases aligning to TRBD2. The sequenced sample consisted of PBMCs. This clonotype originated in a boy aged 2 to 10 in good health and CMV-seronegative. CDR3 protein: CASSLAGTSGFTGELFF. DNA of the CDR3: TGCGCCAGCAGCTTAGCCGGGACTAGCGGTTTCACCGGGGAGCTGTTTTTT.